Shown below are 14 T cell receptor beta chains from a single sample sequenced in a study of human T cells and chemical hapten exposure. MiXCR, run by TCRdb on the RACE reads, gives a single entry per CDR3 protein. The sample has 190,000 or so distinct CDR3 sequences; almost 30% are singletons. Time point noted: pre-sensitization, week 0. Treatment here: therapeutic diphenylcyclopropenone sensitization with weekly scalp DPC. The sample in question was whole blood, obtained in connection with sensitization to the hapten diphenylcyclopropenone (DPC). Every receptor here comes from a woman between 25 and 40 years old with alopecia areata. Some clones in this sample may be carry-over from other donors' samples.

The chain carries TRBV5-1 and TRBJ1-5; 10 bases line up with TRBD1. Looked up from germline, CDR1 is SGHRS and CDR2 is YFSETQ. The CDR3 covers 15 residues. V shed 3 bases and J 4 bases; nucleotides not matched to a gene: 4. Here the CDR3 DNA reads TGCGCCAGCAGCTCCGGGACAGGGGATAATCAGCCCCAGCATTTT. Protein product: CASSSGTGDNQPQHF.

This clonotype has only one observation. The chain combines TRBV5-4 with TRBJ2-3; the D is unclear. This CDR3 contains 16 residues. V dropped 0 bases and J dropped 4 bases, with 15 bases sitting between them. Germline V CDR1 and CDR2: SGHNT, YYREEE (reference sequence). DNA of the CDR3: TGTGCCAGCAGCTTGGAACGAGGCAGGATAGCAGATACGCAGTATTTT. Its protein is CASSLERGRIADTQYF.

The CDR3 nucleotides are TGTGCCAGCAGCTTGCTTCCTTTAGCGGGAGGGGGAGATACGCAGTATTTT. Residues: CASSLLPLAGGGDTQYF. The chain employs TRBV5-5 and TRBJ2-3; 11 bases line up with TRBD2. This CDR3 is 17 amino acids long. Trimming removed 1 base from V and 5 bases from J; junction bases left unmatched: 9. The germline V gene has CDR1 SGHKS and CDR2 YYEKEE (reference sequence).

The chain carries TRBV12-3 or TRBV12-4 and TRBJ1-1; D is unresolved. The CDR3 sequence is 14 residues long. V was shortened by 7 bases and J by 1 base, with 13 bases between the two germline ends. The CDR3 DNA is TGTGCCAGCACCCCCGGGCTTTCGAACACTGAAGCTTTCTTT. It codes for CASTPGLSNTEAFF.

In this sample, this clonotype turned up a few times. The V and J genes are TRBV28 and TRBJ2-5; D remains unclear. V was pared by 5 bases and J by 7 bases, with 20 bases between. Per the germline V gene, CDR1 is MDHEN and CDR2 is SYDVKM. CDR3 length: 15 amino acids. CDR3 loop: CASSLPGSEGWTQYF. The CDR3 region has the DNA TGTGCCAGCAGTCTTCCGGGCTCCGAAGGATGGACCCAGTACTTC.

The rearrangement uses TRBV4-1 and TRBJ1-5; D remains ambiguous. Trimming left V 4 bases short and J 6 bases short, with 16 bases between. The V gene's germline CDR1 is MGHRA and CDR2 YSYEKL. The CDR3 runs to 15 residues. The CDR3 nucleotides are TGCGCCAGCAGCCGATACGACGGGGTGGGTCAGCCCCAGCATTTT. This encodes CASSRYDGVGQPQHF.

This clonotype was seen a handful of times. The gene calls are TRBV7-8 and TRBJ1-1; D not certain. The CDR3 loop spans 14 amino acids. V was pared by 1 base and J by 7 bases, with 13 bases between. From germline, CDR1 is SGHVS and CDR2 FQNEAQ. CDR3 sequence: CASSLGNALSEAFF. DNA of the CDR3: TGTGCCAGCAGCTTAGGAAACGCCTTGAGTGAAGCTTTCTTT.

This clonotype was counted ten times or more. V gene TRBV29-1 combines with J gene TRBJ2-1, with TRBD1 as a possible D gene (7 bases). CDR1 is SQVTM and CDR2 is ANQGSEA in the germline V gene. Trimming cost V 7 bases and J 8 bases, with 24 bases left between them. The CDR3 totals 15 residues. In nucleotides, the CDR3 is TGCAGCGCCCGGGACAGCGTGAGCTGGGGGGATGAGCAGTTCTTC. This translates into CSARDSVSWGDEQFF.

The chain joins TRBV4-3 to TRBJ2-5; 7 positions agree with TRBD2. Germline V gene data show CDR1 as LGHNA and CDR2 as YSLEER. CDR3 length: 14 residues. With V trimmed by 0 bases and J by 4 bases, 2 bases remained unmatched. The CDR3 loop reads CASSQDRLAETQYF. The CDR3, as DNA: TGCGCCAGCAGCCAAGATAGACTAGCAGAGACCCAGTACTTC.

V gene TRBV27 combines with J gene TRBJ2-3; D not certain. Germline-derived CDR1 and CDR2 are MNHEY and SMNVEV (reference sequence). The germline V and J ends were trimmed by 2 bases and 0 bases, with 9 bases remaining between them. CDR3 length equals 15 residues. Here the CDR3 DNA reads TGTGCCAGCAGTTTAGGGGTAACTAGCACAGATACGCAGTATTTT. This translates into CASSLGVTSTDTQYF.

J is TRBJ2-7 and V is TRBV27; possible D gene TRBD2, 6 bases. V lost 5 bases to trimming and J lost 4 bases, with 12 bases between them. Germline lookup yields CDR1 MNHEY and CDR2 SMNVEV (reference sequence). The CDR3 sequence is 13 residues long. The CDR3 loop reads CASSASGPYEQYF. CDR3 DNA: TGTGCCAGCAGTGCCAGCGGGCCTTACGAGCAGTACTTC.

In its sample, this clonotype was seen a few times. The chain carries TRBV10-3 and TRBJ2-1; 8 bases are shared with TRBD2. The CDR3 is made up of 14 amino acids. V lost 7 bases and J lost 9; bases outside the gene matches: 11. Germline V gene data show CDR1 as ENHRY and CDR2 as SYGVKD. In nucleotides, the CDR3 is TGTGCCATCACTGCCCGGGGGGGTTTTGGTGAGCAGTTCTTC. This gives the protein CAITARGGFGEQFF.

The chain employs TRBV15 and TRBJ1-6, with D uncertain. Per the germline V gene, CDR1 is LNHNV and CDR2 is YYDKDF (reference sequence). This CDR3 region has 14 residues. The V gene lost 0 bases and the J gene lost 9 bases, with 9 bases spanning the gap. The CDR3 DNA reads TGTGCCACCAGCAGAGAGAGGTCTCGTTCACCCCTCCACTTT. Translated: CATSRERSRSPLHF.

The gene calls are TRBV29-1 and TRBJ1-1, with 7 bases that match TRBD1. V dropped 5 bases and J dropped 6; count of bases not matched to a gene: 3. The CDR3 consists of 11 residues. Germline values: CDR1 SQVTM, CDR2 ANQGSEA. The chain's CDR3 is CSVLDRAEAFF. CDR3 sequence (DNA): TGCAGCGTTCTCGACAGGGCTGAAGCTTTCTTT. Full variable domain (outside the CDR3, taken from reference TRBV29-1 and TRBJ1-1): SAVISQKPSRDICQRGTSLTIQCQVDSQVTMMFWYRQQPGQSLTLIATANQGSEATYESGFVIDKFPISRPNLTFSTLTVSNMSPEDSSIYLCSVLDRAEAFFGQGTRLTVV.